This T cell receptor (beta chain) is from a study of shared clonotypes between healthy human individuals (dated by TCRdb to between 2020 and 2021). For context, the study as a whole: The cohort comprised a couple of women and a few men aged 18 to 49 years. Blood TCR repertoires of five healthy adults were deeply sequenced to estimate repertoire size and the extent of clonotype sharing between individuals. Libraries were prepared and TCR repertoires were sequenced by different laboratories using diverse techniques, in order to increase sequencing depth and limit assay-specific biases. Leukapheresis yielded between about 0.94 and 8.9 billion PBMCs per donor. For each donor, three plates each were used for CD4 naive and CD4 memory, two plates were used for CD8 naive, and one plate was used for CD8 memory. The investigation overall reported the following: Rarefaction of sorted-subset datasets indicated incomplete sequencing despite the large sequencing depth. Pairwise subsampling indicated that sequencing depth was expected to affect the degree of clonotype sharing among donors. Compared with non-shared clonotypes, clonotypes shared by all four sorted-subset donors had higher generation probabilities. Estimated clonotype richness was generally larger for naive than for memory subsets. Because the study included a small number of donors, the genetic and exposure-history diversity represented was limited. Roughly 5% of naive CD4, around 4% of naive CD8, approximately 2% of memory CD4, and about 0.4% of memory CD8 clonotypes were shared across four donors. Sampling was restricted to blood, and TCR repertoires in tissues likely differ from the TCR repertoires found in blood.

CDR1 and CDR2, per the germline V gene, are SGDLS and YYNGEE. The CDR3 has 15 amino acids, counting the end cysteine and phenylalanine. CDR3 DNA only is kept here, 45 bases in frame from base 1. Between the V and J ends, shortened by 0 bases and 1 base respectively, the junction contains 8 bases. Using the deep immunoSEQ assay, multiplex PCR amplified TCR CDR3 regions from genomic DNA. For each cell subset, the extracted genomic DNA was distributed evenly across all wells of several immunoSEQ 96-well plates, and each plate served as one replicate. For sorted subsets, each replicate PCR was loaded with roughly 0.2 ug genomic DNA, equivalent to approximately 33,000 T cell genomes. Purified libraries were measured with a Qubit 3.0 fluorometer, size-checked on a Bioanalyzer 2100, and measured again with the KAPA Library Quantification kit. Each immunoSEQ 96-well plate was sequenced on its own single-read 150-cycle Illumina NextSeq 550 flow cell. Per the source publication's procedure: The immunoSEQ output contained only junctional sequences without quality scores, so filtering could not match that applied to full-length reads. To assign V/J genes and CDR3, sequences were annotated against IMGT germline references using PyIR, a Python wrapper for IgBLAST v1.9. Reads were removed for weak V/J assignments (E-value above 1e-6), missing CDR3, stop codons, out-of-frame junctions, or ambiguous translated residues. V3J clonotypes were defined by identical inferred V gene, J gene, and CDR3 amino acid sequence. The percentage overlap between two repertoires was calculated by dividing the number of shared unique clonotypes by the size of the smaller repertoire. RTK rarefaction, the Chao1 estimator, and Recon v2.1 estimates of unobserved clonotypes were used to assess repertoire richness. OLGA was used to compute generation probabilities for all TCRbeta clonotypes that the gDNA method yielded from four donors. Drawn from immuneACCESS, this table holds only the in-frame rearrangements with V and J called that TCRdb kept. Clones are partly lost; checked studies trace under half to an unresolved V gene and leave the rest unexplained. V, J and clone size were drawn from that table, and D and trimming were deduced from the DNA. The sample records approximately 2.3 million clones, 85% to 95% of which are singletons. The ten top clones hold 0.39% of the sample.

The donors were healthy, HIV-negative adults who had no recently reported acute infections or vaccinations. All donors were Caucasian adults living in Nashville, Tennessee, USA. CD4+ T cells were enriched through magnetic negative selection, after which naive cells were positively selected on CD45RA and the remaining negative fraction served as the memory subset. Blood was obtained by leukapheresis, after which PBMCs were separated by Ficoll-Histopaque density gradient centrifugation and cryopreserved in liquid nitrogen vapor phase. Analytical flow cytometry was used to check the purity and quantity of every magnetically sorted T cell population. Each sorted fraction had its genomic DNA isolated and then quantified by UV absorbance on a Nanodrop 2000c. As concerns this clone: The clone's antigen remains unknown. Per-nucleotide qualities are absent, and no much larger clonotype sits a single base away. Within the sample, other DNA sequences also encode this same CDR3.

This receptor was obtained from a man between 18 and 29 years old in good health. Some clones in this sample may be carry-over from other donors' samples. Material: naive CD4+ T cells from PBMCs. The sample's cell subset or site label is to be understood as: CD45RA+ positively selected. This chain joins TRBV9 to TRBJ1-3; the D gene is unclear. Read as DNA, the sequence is TGTGCCAGCAGCGTAGAGGGAGGGTCTGGAAACACCATATATTTT. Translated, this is CASSVEGGSGNTIYF.